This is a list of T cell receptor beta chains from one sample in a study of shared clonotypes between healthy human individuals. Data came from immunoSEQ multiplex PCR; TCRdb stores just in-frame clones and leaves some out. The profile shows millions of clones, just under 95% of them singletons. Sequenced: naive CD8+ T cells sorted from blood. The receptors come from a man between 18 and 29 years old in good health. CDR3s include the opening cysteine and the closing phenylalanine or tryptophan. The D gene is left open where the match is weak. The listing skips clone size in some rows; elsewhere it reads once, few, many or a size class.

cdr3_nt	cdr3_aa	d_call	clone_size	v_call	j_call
TGTGCCAGCAGTCATGGACAGGCGGTGGAAAAACTGTTTTTT	CASSHGQAVEKLFF	TRBD1	.	TRBV27	TRBJ1-4
TGTGCCAGCAGCCCGTCCACAGAATTGGCCCCGTTGGGGCAGTACTTC	CASSPSTELAPLGQYF	.	.	TRBV13	TRBJ2-7
TGTGCCTGGAGTGTAACAGGGAGCTATGGCTACACCTTC	CAWSVTGSYGYTF	.	.	TRBV30	TRBJ1-2
TGTGCCAGCAGTCCAACCCAGGGCACTGAAGCTTTCTTT	CASSPTQGTEAFF	.	many	TRBV7-9	TRBJ1-1
TGTGCCAGCAGCCAGTATACCTATGGCTACACCTTC	CASSQYTYGYTF	.	.	TRBV5-6	TRBJ1-2
TGCAGCGTTGAAGACCTAGGACGGGAGAGCTCCTACAATGAGCAGTTCTTC	CSVEDLGRESSYNEQFF	.	.	TRBV29-1	TRBJ2-1
TGTGCCAGCAGTTTAGTCCTTCCGACATTGGCGGCCGAGCAGTACTTC	CASSLVLPTLAAEQYF	.	.	TRBV27	TRBJ2-7
TGTGCCTGGAATAGTTACTCTGGGGCCAACGTCCTGACTTTC	CAWNSYSGANVLTF	.	.	TRBV30	TRBJ2-6
TGTGCCTGGAGCCTTAACGCAGGGGACTTCTACGAGCAGTACTTC	CAWSLNAGDFYEQYF	.	.	TRBV30	TRBJ2-7
TGCGCCAGCAGCCAAGTCGGGGAAAGGACTGAAGCTTTCTTT	CASSQVGERTEAFF	.	.	TRBV4-1	TRBJ1-1
TGTGCCAGCAGTTACGCGGCAGGGGGCATGGAGCAGTACTTC	CASSYAAGGMEQYF	TRBD1	.	TRBV6-5	TRBJ2-7
TGTGCCAGCAGCCAGGACAGAAGTACGCAGTATTTT	CASSQDRSTQYF	.	.	TRBV5-6	TRBJ2-3
TGTGCCAGCAGCTTCCGACTAGCGGGAGTGGCAGATACGCAGTATTTT	CASSFRLAGVADTQYF	TRBD2	.	TRBV7-8	TRBJ2-3
TGTGCCAGCAGTGACGACAGGGGGGACACTGAAGCTTTCTTT	CASSDDRGDTEAFF	TRBD1	.	TRBV7-9	TRBJ1-1
TGTGCCAGCAGCTTAATCCCGGACAGGGGTGAGACCCAGTACTTC	CASSLIPDRGETQYF	TRBD1	once	TRBV13	TRBJ2-5
TGCAGCGCTGTTGAACAGGGCTACTATGGCTACACCTTC	CSAVEQGYYGYTF	.	.	TRBV29-1	TRBJ1-2
TGTGCCACCAGCAGATCCAAGGGGTCGACCTACGAGCAGTACTTC	CATSRSKGSTYEQYF	.	.	TRBV15	TRBJ2-7
TGCAGTGCGACCGACCCCTACGAGCAGTACTTC	CSATDPYEQYF	.	.	TRBV20-1	TRBJ2-7
TGCAGTGCAATAGGACAGGGAGCTTTCTTT	CSAIGQGAFF	TRBD1	.	TRBV20-1	TRBJ1-1
TGTGCCACCCATTCGACAGGGATCAATGAGCAGTTCTTC	CATHSTGINEQFF	TRBD1	.	TRBV19	TRBJ2-1
TGTGCCAGCAGTCCCAGGGGTGCGATTAATCAGCCCCAGCATTTT	CASSPRGAINQPQHF	.	.	TRBV6-5	TRBJ1-5
TGTGCCAGCCGTGGACGGGAAGAGACCCAGTACTTC	CASRGREETQYF	.	.	TRBV6-5	TRBJ2-5
TGTGCCATTAGAGGGACTAGCGGGACTAAAACCTCCTACAATGAGCAGTTCTTC	CAIRGTSGTKTSYNEQFF	TRBD2	.	TRBV13	TRBJ2-1
TGTGCCAGCAGCTTGGCGCACGGGTACACCGGGGAGCTGTTTTTT	CASSLAHGYTGELFF	.	.	TRBV7-9	TRBJ2-2
TGTGCCAGCAGCTCCTCAGGCACAACTAATGAAAAACTGTTTTTT	CASSSSGTTNEKLFF	.	.	TRBV9	TRBJ1-4
TGTGCCAGCAGCGGGATGACGGGGGTAGGGTCCTACGAGCAGTACTTC	CASSGMTGVGSYEQYF	.	.	TRBV7-9	TRBJ2-7
TGTGCCAGCAGCGTAGGGGGCAGAGAGGATTCACCCCTCCACTTT	CASSVGGREDSPLHF	.	.	TRBV9	TRBJ1-6
TGTGCCAGCAGTTACTCGGGGGGGTCCTACGAGCAGTACTTC	CASSYSGGSYEQYF	TRBD2	.	TRBV6-5	TRBJ2-7
TGTGCCAGCAGCTCTGGGACAGGGGCGGACACCATATATTTT	CASSSGTGADTIYF	TRBD1	.	TRBV7-2	TRBJ1-3
TGCGCCAGCAGCTACGGAAGGGGACTGAACACTGAAGCTTTCTTT	CASSYGRGLNTEAFF	.	.	TRBV5-1	TRBJ1-1
TGCGCCAGCAGCCAAGAAAGGGAGTCCACTGAAGCTTTCTTT	CASSQERESTEAFF	.	.	TRBV4-1	TRBJ1-1
TGTGCCAGCAGTTACCGGGACAGGGACTACGAGCAGTACTTC	CASSYRDRDYEQYF	TRBD1	.	TRBV6-6	TRBJ2-7
TGTGCCAGCAGCCCCATGGGAGGGCTGGCTAATGAAAAACTGTTTTTT	CASSPMGGLANEKLFF	.	.	TRBV7-6	TRBJ1-4
TGCAGCGTTGAATTCCTCGGACTAGCGGGATCTAGCACAGATACGCAGTATTTT	CSVEFLGLAGSSTDTQYF	TRBD2	.	TRBV29-1	TRBJ2-3
TGTGCCAGCAGCTTGGCAGGGGACAGCTCCTACAATGAGCAGTTCTTC	CASSLAGDSSYNEQFF	TRBD1	once	TRBV5-6	TRBJ2-1
TGCGCCAGCAGCCGAAGCCCTAATGGCTACACCTTC	CASSRSPNGYTF	.	few	TRBV4-1	TRBJ1-2
TGTGCCACGCTTTATCCCAACACCCTGGAGCAGTACTTC	CATLYPNTLEQYF	.	.	TRBV6-1	TRBJ2-7
TGTGCCAGTAGTATAGCCCTAGCAGCAGAGCAGTTCTTC	CASSIALAAEQFF	.	.	TRBV19	TRBJ2-1
TGTGCCAGCAGACCCTCCCCGGCTGGGGCCAACGTCCTGACTTTC	CASRPSPAGANVLTF	.	.	TRBV6-5	TRBJ2-6
TGTGCCTGGAGCGCTACAGGGGGCAGTGAGCAGTTCTTC	CAWSATGGSEQFF	TRBD1	.	TRBV30	TRBJ2-1
TGTGCCTGGAGTGACTACCAAGAGACCCAGTACTTC	CAWSDYQETQYF	.	few	TRBV30	TRBJ2-5
TGTGCCAGCAGCTTAAGCGGGAGTTTCTATGAGCAGTTCTTC	CASSLSGSFYEQFF	TRBD2	.	TRBV7-8	TRBJ2-1
TGTGCCAGCACCACTGGGGAGGGGTCGGTGCCCTACAATGAGCAGTTCTTC	CASTTGEGSVPYNEQFF	TRBD2	.	TRBV28	TRBJ2-1
TGTGCCAGCAGTTACGAAGTTAGCGGGTTGTACAATGAGCAGTTCTTC	CASSYEVSGLYNEQFF	TRBD2	.	TRBV6-5	TRBJ2-1
TGTGCCAGCAGCTTAGCCCCTGAGGGACTAGCTTACGAGCAGTACTTC	CASSLAPEGLAYEQYF	TRBD2	once	TRBV7-8	TRBJ2-7
TGTGCCAGCAGCTCCAATGTGGACGGAACTGAAGCTTTCTTT	CASSSNVDGTEAFF	.	.	TRBV7-9	TRBJ1-1
TGCGCCAGCAGCCAAGACCCGGGGTGGTATGGCTACACCTTC	CASSQDPGWYGYTF	.	.	TRBV4-1	TRBJ1-2
TGTGCCTGGAGTGTACGTACTAGCGGGAGGTGGGATGAGCAGTTCTTC	CAWSVRTSGRWDEQFF	TRBD2	.	TRBV30	TRBJ2-1
TGTGCCAGCAAAGTGTGGGACTCCTACGAGCAGTACTTC	CASKVWDSYEQYF	.	.	TRBV6-1	TRBJ2-7
TGTGCCTGGAGTGTAGATGGCTATGGCTACACCTTC	CAWSVDGYGYTF	.	.	TRBV30	TRBJ1-2
TGTGCCAGCAGTTACTCGGGACAGGGTATCAATTCACCCCTCCACTTT	CASSYSGQGINSPLHF	TRBD1	.	TRBV6-6	TRBJ1-6
TGCGCCAGCAGCCAAGATAGTACAGGACCAGAGAACTATGGCTACACCTTC	CASSQDSTGPENYGYTF	.	once	TRBV4-3	TRBJ1-2
TGTGCCAGCAGCTTGGCTGGGGATGGGCCCTTC	CASSLAGDGPF	.	.	TRBV5-6	TRBJ2-7
TGTGCCAGCAGTGAATTCAGGGTTTGGGAGTCTGGGGCCAACGTCCTGACTTTC	CASSEFRVWESGANVLTF	.	.	TRBV6-1	TRBJ2-6
TGCGCCAGCAGCCAAGCGGGACTTTGGAGCGGGGAGCTGTTTTTT	CASSQAGLWSGELFF	.	.	TRBV4-1	TRBJ2-2
TGTGCCAGCAGTGACCCCTCCCATAGCTCCTACGAGCAGTACTTC	CASSDPSHSSYEQYF	.	.	TRBV6-1	TRBJ2-7
TGTGCCACCGGTAGTAACGCGCGGGAGCTGTTTTTT	CATGSNARELFF	.	.	TRBV9	TRBJ2-2
TGTGCCAGCAGAAACCGGGACACGGTGCCTGAAGCTTTCTTT	CASRNRDTVPEAFF	.	.	TRBV28	TRBJ1-1
TGTGCCAGCAGTGAAGATCGACAGTCGATGTACGAGCAGTACTTC	CASSEDRQSMYEQYF	.	.	TRBV6-1	TRBJ2-7
TGTGCCAGCAGCTTCCGTCACGTGGGACAGGCCTACAATGAGCAGTTCTTC	CASSFRHVGQAYNEQFF	TRBD1	.	TRBV7-9	TRBJ2-1